Following are 5 T cell receptor beta chains from one sample sequenced in a study of vaccination and CD4 T cells after COVID-19. At the Johns Hopkins FTIC core, DNA taken from cultured CD4+ T cells was sequenced by way of the Oncomine TCR Beta short-read assay. TCRdb fed the PCR reads into MiXCR, producing one record per CDR3 protein. The data contain over 10,000 distinct CDR3 sequences, roughly 58% of them singletons. Antigens of these TCRs are unknown. The treatment was: approximately 9-day PBMC culture with coronavirus spike peptide pools or control peptides (ViraFEST assay). The starting material was cultured CD4+ T cells from blood, obtained after SARS-CoV-2 vaccination. The origin of the receptors is a human donor with COVID-19.

V is TRBV7-2 and J is TRBJ2-2; TRBD1 matches 10 bases. Trimming cost V 4 bases and J 6 bases; bases outside gene matches: 5. Germline V lookup: CDR1 SGHTA, CDR2 FQGNSA. There are 15 residues in the CDR3. This CDR3 is CASSSTGTGAGELFF. The CDR3 DNA reads as TGTGCCAGCAGCTCTACCGGGACAGGGGCCGGGGAGCTGTTTTTT. Complete variable domain (other parts from reference TRBV7-2 and TRBJ2-2): GAGVSQSPSNKVTEKGKDVELRCDPISGHTALYWYRQSLGQGLEFLIYFQGNSAPDKSGLPSDRFSAERTGGSVSTLTIQRTQQEDSAVYLCASSSTGTGAGELFFGEGSRLTVL.

V is TRBV21-1 and J is TRBJ2-7; the table's D call, TRBD1, was not checked against the DNA. TRBV21-1 is termed a pseudogene. This CDR3 spans 14 amino acids. CDR3 sequence reads: CASSTPGRAYEQYF. CDR3 nucleotides: TGTGCCAGCAGCACCCCGGGACGGGCCTACGAGCAGTACTTC.

The V gene is TRBV21-1, the J gene TRBJ1-5. TRBV21-1 is marked as a pseudogene. The CDR3 length is 12 residues. CDR3 protein: CASRDSNQPQHF. CDR3 DNA sequence: TGTGCCAGCAGGGATAGCAATCAGCCCCAGCATTTT.

Sample share makes this clonotype medium-sized. CDR3 region: CASRLTNRGYEQYF. DNA for the CDR3: TGTGCCAGCAGGCTCACTAACAGGGGCTACGAGCAGTACTTC. The chain links TRBV6-1 to TRBJ2-7, with 7 bases lining up with TRBD1. V was clipped by 6 bases and J by 3 bases; unmatched bases: 8. Germline loops: CDR1 MNHNS, CDR2 SASEGT. CDR3 length: 14 residues.

V usage is TRBV7-8 and J usage is TRBJ2-7; D perhaps matches TRBD2 (6 bases). In germline, CDR1 is SGHVS, CDR2 FQNEAQ. Deletions cut 4 bases from V and 3 bases from J, with 16 bases between. There are 15 residues in the CDR3. The CDR3 sequence: CASSSGPSGVYEQYF. The CDR3 nucleotides are TGTGCCAGCAGCTCGGGTCCATCGGGAGTCTACGAGCAGTACTTC. The full variable domain, in which reference TRBV7-8 and TRBJ2-7 provide the parts outside the CDR3, is GAGVSQSPRYKVAKRGQDVALRCDPISGHVSLFWYQQALGQGPEFLTYFQNEAQLDKSGLPSDRFFAERPEGSVSTLKIQRTQQEDSAVYLCASSSGPSGVYEQYFGPGTRLTVT.